This TCR beta chain was captured in a study of T cell changes during pregnancy in multiple sclerosis. The repertoire was sequenced with immunoSEQ multiplex PCR; TCRdb's copy has only in-frame clones and lacks some. The sample holds about 79,000 clones, just under 95% seen once. The receptor was derived from a female donor in good health, enrolled as a control in a pregnancy study. The material was peripheral blood, obtained in the second trimester of pregnancy.

As DNA, the CDR3 is TGTGCCAGCAGTTTATCGGCCCAGTTTAGCAATCAGCCCCAGCATTTT. Protein product: CASSLSAQFSNQPQHF. This sequence joins TRBV27 and TRBJ1-5, with no clear D. The V gene's germline CDR1 is MNHEY and CDR2 SMNVEV (reference sequence). V dropped 0 bases and J dropped 0 bases, with 9 bases sitting between them. The CDR3 sequence is 16 residues long.